This T cell receptor beta chain was identified in a study of beta chain features in type 1 diabetes. Notes on this clone: Its cognate antigen is unknown.

Study-wide results and caveats: Still unanswered here is whether HLA type influences TCRB rearrangement. All four CD4+ subsets of Type 1 diabetes patients contained TCRB CDR3s that were moderately but significantly shorter.

Each population that was sorted was more than 98% pure. cDNA synthesis used the whole RNA isolate, giving expressed TCRB sequences. Only in-frame clones appear in the TCRdb table, and some are missing; sequencing was by immunoSEQ multiplex PCR. The data hold about 260,000 clones, with about 23% observed a single time. The sample consisted of naive CD4+ T cells from blood. This clonotype was sampled from a woman aged 25 to 39 with type 1 diabetes.

The CDR3 DNA reads TGTGCCAGCAGCACTAGGGGACTAGCGGGAGCCCACAATGAGCAGTTCTTC. Translating gives CASSTRGLAGAHNEQFF. V usage is TRBV7-9 and J usage is TRBJ2-1, with 14 positions matching TRBD2. V dropped 5 bases and J dropped 5; count of bases not matched to a gene: 8. This CDR3 is built from 17 residues. CDR1 and CDR2 (germline): SEHNR, FQNEAQ (reference sequence).